The entry below gives a single TCR beta chain sequence along with its context. Its antigen remains unknown. Primed by a sample-barcoded 5' primer and a J-beta primer mix, a second PCR proceeded for about 6 to 11 cycles. A template-switch adaptor containing 12 random nucleotides labeled each cDNA molecule. There were at least 2.5 million CDR3-containing paired-end reads obtained from each sample. TCRdb reprocessed the 5' RACE reads via MiXCR and lists one record per CDR3 protein. The data show 710,000 or so distinct CDR3 sequences, approximately 22% seen once. The sample is drawn from a study of blood T cells in healthy people across ages. Germline V lookup: CDR1 LNHDA, CDR2 SQIVND (reference sequence). The CDR3 totals 14 residues. V was clipped by 6 bases and J by 5 bases, with 16 bases between them. Study-level points and caveats: Diversity was estimated from one million T cells, and these estimates were considered underestimates. More naive CD4+ cells and higher diversity marked long-lived donors relative to aged donors.

The origin of this receptor is a man aged 65 to 85 in good health. This chain connects TRBV19 to TRBJ1-2; D call uncertain. The source material was blood. The CDR3 region has the DNA TGTGCCAGTAGAGCCGGCAGAACGGGGTATGGCTACACCTTC. It specifies CASRAGRTGYGYTF.